The present entry profiles one T cell receptor (beta chain) with its context. Antigen unknown. Both 60 Vbeta primers and 13 Jbeta primers went into the PCR. Sequencing used immunoSEQ multiplex PCR; TCRdb keeps in-frame clones, though not all of them. This sample has about 150,000 clones, with around 79% found just once. The sample comes from a study of cytomegalovirus exposure and HLA in healthy donors. The CDR3 runs to 17 residues. Germline V lookup: CDR1 SEHNR, CDR2 FQNEAQ (reference sequence). Germline trimming cut 1 base from V and 7 bases from J; bases unmatched to any gene: 11. Notes on the study in general: A later analysis reportedly identified an Asian-associated ancestry cluster as carrying fewer N-insertions than the roughly 700-donor mean. Indistinguishable V segments such as TRBV6-2 and TRBV6-3 were excluded. Likely technical artifact: a cluster of highly shared sequence variants. Clonal expansion, a later analysis showed, was greater in HLA-associated TCR beta chains than in equally common others.

The sequence was obtained from a woman aged 40 to 55 in good health and CMV-seropositive. Input material: PBMCs. V is TRBV7-9 and J is TRBJ1-2; 11 nucleotides agree with TRBD1. CDR3 amino acids: CASSLEGQGASLPGYTF. The CDR3, as DNA: TGTGCCAGCAGCTTAGAAGGACAGGGGGCAAGTCTCCCTGGCTACACCTTC.